This T cell receptor (beta chain) was sequenced in a study of blood T cell repertoires in COVID-19. Study in general: Italy, Spain and the United States were the sources of the convalescent and acute COVID-19 samples. In each case, the material was cDNA or gDNA derived from T cells, B-cell-depleted T cells, or PBMCs.

Original data processing: Amplification of reference gene primers was used by the study to estimate nucleated cell counts. Repertoires were generated with immunoSEQ multiplex PCR, while TCRdb's copy carries only in-frame clones and drops some. V and J calls and clone size are given by that table; D and trimming were obtained from the DNA. The data show about 100,000 clones, 90% seen once. This clone appeared once. This receptor was identified in a man aged 50 or older with acute or convalescent COVID-19. The specimen sequenced was peripheral blood.

This chain's CDR3 is CATSTGDLSNQPQHF. The CDR3 DNA is TGTGCCACTTCGACAGGGGATCTCAGCAATCAGCCCCAGCATTTT. This chain uses TRBV19 with TRBJ1-5; TRBD1 agrees at 8 bases. The CDR3 length is 15 residues. The ends lost 10 bases at V and 1 base at J; junction bases unmatched: 9. Germline-derived CDR1 and CDR2 are LNHDA and SQIVND (reference sequence).